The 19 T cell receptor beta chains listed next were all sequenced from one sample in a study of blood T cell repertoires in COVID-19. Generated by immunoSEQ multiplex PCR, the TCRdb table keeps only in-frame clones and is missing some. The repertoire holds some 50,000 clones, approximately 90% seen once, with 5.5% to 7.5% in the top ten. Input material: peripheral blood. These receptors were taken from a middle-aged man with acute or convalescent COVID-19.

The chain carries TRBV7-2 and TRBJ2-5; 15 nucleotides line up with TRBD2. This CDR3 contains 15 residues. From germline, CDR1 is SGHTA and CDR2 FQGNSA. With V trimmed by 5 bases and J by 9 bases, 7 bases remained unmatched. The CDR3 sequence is CASSPGTSGRTAQYF. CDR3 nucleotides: TGTGCCAGCAGCCCCGGGACTAGCGGGAGGACGGCCCAGTACTTC.

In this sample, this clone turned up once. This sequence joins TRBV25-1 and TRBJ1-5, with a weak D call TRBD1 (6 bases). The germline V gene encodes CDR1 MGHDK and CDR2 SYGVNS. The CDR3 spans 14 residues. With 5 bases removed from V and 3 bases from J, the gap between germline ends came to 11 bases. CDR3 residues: CASSHWDNNQPQHF. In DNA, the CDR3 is TGTGCCAGCAGTCATTGGGACAACAATCAGCCCCAGCATTTT.

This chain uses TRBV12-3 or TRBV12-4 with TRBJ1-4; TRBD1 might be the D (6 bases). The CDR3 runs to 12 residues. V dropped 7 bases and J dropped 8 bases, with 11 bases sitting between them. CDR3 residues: CASNWGHEKLFF. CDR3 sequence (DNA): TGTGCCAGCAACTGGGGGCACGAAAAACTGTTTTTT.

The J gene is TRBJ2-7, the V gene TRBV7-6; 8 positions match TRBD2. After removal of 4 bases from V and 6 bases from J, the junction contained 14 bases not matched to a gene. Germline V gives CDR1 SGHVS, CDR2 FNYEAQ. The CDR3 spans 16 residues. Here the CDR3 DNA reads TGTGCCAGCAGCTCGACCCCCCGGGGGGGCCTGGGCGAGCAGTACTTC. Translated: CASSSTPRGGLGEQYF. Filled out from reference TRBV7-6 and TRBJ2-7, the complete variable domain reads GAGVSQSPRYKVTKRGQDVALRCDPISGHVSLYWYRQALGQGPEFLTYFNYEAQQDKSGLPNDRFSAERPEGSISTLTIQRTEQRDSAMYRCASSSTPRGGLGEQYFGPGTRLTVT.

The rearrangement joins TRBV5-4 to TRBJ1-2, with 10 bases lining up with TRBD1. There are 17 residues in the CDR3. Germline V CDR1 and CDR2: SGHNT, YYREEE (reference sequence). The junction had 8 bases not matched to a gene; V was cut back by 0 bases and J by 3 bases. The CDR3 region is CASSLGQTGGFDYGYTF. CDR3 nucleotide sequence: TGTGCCAGCAGCTTGGGGCAGACAGGGGGCTTCGACTATGGCTACACCTTC.

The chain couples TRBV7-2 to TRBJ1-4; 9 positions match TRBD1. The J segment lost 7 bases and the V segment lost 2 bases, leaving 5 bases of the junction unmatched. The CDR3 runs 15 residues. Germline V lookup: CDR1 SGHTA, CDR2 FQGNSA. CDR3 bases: TGTGCCAGCAGCTTAAAACAGGGGGCGAGTGAAAAACTGTTTTTT. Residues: CASSLKQGASEKLFF.

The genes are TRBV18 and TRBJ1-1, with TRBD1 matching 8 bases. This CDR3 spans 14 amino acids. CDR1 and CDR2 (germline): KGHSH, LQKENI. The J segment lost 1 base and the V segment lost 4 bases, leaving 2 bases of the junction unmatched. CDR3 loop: CASSLDRGNTEAFF. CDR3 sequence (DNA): TGTGCCAGCTCACTTGACAGGGGGAACACTGAAGCTTTCTTT.

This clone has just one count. The CDR3 DNA follows: TGCAGCGCCGGAGGGGTCCTAAGGGTTAATGAGCAGTTCTTC. It specifies CSAGGVLRVNEQFF. The rearrangement joins TRBV29-1 to TRBJ2-1, with D possibly TRBD2 on 6 matching bases. Trimming took off 7 bases at V and 7 bases at J, with 20 bases between the two ends. The CDR3 totals 14 residues. Per germline, CDR1 SQVTM and CDR2 ANQGSEA.

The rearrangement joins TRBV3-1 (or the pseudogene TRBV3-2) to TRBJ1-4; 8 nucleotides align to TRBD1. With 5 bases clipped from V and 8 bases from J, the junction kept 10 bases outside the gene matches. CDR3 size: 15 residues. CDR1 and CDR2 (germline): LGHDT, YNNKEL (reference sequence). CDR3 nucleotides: TGTGCCAGCAGCGTCGCACAGGGGGTGAAAGAAAAACTGTTTTTT. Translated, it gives CASSVAQGVKEKLFF.

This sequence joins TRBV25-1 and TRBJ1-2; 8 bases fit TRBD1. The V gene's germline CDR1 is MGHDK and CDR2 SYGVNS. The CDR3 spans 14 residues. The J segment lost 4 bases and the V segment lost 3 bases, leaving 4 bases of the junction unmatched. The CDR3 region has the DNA TGTGCCAGCAGTGATTCAGGGGGCTTCTATGGCTACACCTTC. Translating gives CASSDSGGFYGYTF.

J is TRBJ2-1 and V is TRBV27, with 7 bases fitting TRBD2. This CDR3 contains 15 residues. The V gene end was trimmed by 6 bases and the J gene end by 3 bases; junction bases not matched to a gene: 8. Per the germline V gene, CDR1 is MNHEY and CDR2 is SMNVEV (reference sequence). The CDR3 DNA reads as TGTGCCAGCAGACCACTAGCGAGGGGCTACAATGAGCAGTTCTTC. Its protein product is CASRPLARGYNEQFF.

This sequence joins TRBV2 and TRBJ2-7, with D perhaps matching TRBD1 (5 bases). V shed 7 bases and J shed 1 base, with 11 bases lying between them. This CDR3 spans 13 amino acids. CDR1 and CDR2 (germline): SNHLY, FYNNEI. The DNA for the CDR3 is TGTGCCAGCATTTCGGACAAATCCTACGAGCAGTACTTC. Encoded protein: CASISDKSYEQYF.

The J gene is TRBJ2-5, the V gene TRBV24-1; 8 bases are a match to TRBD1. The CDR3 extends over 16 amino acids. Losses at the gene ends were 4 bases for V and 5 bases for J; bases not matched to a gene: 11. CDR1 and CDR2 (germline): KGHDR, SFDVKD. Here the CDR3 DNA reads TGTGCCACCAGTGACTCTGGACAGGGTCGAATGGAGACCCAGTACTTC. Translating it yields CATSDSGQGRMETQYF.

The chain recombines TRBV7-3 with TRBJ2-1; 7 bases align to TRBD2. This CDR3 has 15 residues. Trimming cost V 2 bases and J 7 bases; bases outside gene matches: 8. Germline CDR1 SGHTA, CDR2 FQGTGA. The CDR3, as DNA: TGTGCCAGCAGCTTACTTGGACTAGGGAGTAATGAGCAGTTCTTC. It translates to CASSLLGLGSNEQFF.

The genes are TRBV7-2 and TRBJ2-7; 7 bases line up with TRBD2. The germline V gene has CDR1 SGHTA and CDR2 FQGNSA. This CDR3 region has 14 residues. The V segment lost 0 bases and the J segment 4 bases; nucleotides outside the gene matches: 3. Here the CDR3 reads CASSLAGTNYEQYF. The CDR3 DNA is TGTGCCAGCAGCTTAGCCGGGACTAATTACGAGCAGTACTTC.

Here the CDR3 reads CASSPPAGGPNEQFF. The CDR3 DNA reads as TGTGCCAGCAGCCCCCCAGCGGGAGGGCCGAATGAGCAGTTCTTC. The rearrangement uses TRBV7-9 and TRBJ2-1, with 10 bases lining up with TRBD2. CDR1 SEHNR and CDR2 FQNEAQ come from the germline V gene (reference sequence). The CDR3 consists of 15 residues. Germline trimming cut 5 bases from V and 7 bases from J; bases unmatched to any gene: 8.

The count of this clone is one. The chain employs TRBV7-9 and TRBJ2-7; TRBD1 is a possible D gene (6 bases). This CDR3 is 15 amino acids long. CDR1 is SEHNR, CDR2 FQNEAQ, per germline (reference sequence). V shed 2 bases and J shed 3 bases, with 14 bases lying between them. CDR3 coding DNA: TGTGCCAGCAGCTTATCAGGGGTTAGCGACTACGAGCAGTACTTC. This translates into CASSLSGVSDYEQYF.

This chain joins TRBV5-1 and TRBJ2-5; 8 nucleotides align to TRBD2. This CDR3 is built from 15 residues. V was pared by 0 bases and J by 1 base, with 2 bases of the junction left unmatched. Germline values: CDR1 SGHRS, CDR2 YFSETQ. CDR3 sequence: CASSLGGTSQETQYF. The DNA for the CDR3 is TGCGCCAGCAGCTTGGGGGGGACTAGCCAAGAGACCCAGTACTTC.

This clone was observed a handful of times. DNA of the CDR3: TGTGCCAGCAGCTGGAGGGACAGGGCGGGGGAGCAGTACTTC. Translation gives CASSWRDRAGEQYF. V usage is TRBV5-4 and J usage is TRBJ2-7; TRBD1 matches 9 bases. Germline V CDR1 and CDR2: SGHNT, YYREEE (reference sequence). The CDR3 has 14 residues. V lost 3 bases and J lost 7; bases outside the gene matches: 8.